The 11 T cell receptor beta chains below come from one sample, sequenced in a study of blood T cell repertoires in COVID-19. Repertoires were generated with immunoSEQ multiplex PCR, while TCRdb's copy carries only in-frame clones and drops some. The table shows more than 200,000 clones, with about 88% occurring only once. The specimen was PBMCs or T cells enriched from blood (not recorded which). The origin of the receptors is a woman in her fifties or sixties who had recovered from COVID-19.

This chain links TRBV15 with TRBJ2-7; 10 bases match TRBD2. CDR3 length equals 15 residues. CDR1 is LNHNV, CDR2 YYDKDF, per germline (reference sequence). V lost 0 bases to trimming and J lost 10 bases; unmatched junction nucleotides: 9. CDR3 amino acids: CATSRDRASGRGQYF. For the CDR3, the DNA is TGTGCCACCAGCAGAGATCGGGCTAGCGGGAGAGGTCAGTACTTC.

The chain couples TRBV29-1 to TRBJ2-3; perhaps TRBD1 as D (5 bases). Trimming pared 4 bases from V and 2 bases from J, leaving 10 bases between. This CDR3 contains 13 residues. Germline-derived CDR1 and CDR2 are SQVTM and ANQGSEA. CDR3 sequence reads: CSVARVPTDTQYF. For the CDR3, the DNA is TGCAGCGTTGCCAGGGTCCCCACAGATACGCAGTATTTT.

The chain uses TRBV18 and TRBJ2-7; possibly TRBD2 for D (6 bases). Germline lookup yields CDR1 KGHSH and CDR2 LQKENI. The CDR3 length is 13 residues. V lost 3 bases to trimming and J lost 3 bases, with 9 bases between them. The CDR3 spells CASSPGGGYEQYF. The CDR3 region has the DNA TGTGCCAGCTCACCGGGGGGAGGCTACGAGCAGTACTTC. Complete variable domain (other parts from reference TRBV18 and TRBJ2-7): NAGVMQNPRHLVRRRGQEARLRCSPMKGHSHVYWYRQLPEEGLKFMVYLQKENIIDESGMPKERFSAEFPKEGPSILRIQQVVRGDSAAYFCASSPGGGYEQYFGPGTRLTVT.

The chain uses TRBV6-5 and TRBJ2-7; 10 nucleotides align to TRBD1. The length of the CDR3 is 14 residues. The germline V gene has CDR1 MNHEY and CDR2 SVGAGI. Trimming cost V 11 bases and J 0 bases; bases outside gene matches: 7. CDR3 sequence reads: CAGRRTGGSYEQYF. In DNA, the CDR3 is TGTGCCGGACGTAGGACAGGGGGCTCCTACGAGCAGTACTTC.

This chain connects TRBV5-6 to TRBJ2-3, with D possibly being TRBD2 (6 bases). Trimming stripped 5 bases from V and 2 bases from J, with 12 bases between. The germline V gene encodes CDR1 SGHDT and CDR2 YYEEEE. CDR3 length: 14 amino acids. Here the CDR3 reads CASSQGLYTDTQYF. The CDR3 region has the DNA TGTGCCAGCAGTCAGGGACTCTACACAGATACGCAGTATTTT. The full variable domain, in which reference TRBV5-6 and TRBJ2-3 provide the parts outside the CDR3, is DAGVTQSPTHLIKTRGQQVTLRCSPKSGHDTVSWYQQALGQGPQFIFQYYEEEERQRGNFPDRFSGHQFPNYSSELNVNALLLGDSALYLCASSQGLYTDTQYFGPGTRLTVL.

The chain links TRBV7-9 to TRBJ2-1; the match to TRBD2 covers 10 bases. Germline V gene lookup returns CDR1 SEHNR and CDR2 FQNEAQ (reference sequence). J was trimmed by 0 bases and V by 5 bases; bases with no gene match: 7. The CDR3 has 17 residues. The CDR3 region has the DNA TGTGCCAGCAGCCCCGCCGGGACTAGCGCCTCCTACAATGAGCAGTTCTTC. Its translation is CASSPAGTSASYNEQFF.

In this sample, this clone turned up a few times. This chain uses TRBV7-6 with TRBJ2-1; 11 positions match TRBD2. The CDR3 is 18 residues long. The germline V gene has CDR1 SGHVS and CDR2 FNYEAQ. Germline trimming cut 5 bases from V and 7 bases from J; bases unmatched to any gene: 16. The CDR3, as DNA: TGTGCCAGCAGCGTAAGGGGAACTAGCGGGAGTCCGCCAAATGAGCAGTTCTTC. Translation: CASSVRGTSGSPPNEQFF.

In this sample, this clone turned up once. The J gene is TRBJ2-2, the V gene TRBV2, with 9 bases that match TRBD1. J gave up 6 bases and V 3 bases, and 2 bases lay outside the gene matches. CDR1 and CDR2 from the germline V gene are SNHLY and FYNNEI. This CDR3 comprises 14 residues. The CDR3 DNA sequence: TGTGCCAGCAGTGAGAGACAGGGGGCCGGGGAGCTGTTTTTT. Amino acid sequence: CASSERQGAGELFF. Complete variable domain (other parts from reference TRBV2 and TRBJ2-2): EPEVTQTPSHQVTQMGQEVILRCVPISNHLYFYWYRQILGQKVEFLVSFYNNEISEKSEIFDDQFSVERPDGSNFTLKIRSTKLEDSAMYFCASSERQGAGELFFGEGSRLTVL.

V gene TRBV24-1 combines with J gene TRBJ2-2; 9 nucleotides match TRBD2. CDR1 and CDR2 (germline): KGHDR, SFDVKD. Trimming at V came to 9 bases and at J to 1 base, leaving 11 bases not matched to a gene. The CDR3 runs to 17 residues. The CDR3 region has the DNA TGTGCCACCCGACGTGGTTCAGCGGGAGGGAACACCGGGGAGCTGTTTTTT. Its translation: CATRRGSAGGNTGELFF.

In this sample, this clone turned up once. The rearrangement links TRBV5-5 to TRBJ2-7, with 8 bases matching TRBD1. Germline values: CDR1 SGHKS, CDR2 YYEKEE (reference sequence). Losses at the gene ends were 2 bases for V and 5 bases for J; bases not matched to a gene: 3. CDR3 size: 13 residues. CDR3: CASSFQGADEQYF. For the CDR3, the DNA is TGTGCCAGCAGCTTTCAGGGGGCCGACGAGCAGTACTTC.

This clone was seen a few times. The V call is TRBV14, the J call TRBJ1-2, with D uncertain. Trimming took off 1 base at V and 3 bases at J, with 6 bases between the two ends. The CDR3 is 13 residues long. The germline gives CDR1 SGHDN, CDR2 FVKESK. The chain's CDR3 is CASSQVGHYGYTF. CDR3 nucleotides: TGTGCCAGCAGCCAAGTTGGGCACTATGGCTACACCTTC.